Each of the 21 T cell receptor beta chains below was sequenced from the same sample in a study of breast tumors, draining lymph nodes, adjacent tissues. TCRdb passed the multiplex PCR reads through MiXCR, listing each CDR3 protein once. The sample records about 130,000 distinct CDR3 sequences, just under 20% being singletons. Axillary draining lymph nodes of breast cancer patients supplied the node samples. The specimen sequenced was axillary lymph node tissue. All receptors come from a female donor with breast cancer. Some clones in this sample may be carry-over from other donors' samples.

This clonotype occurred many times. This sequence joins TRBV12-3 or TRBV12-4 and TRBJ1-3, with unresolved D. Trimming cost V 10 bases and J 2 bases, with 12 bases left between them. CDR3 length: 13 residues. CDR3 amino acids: CATSLTPGNTIYF. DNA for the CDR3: TGTGCCACCTCACTCACTCCTGGAAACACCATATATTTT.

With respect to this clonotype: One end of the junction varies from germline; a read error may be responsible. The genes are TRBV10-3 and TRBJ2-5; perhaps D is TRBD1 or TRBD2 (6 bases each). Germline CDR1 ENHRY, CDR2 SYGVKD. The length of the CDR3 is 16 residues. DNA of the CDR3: TGTGCCACCAGTGAGGCGGGGCAGGGGTCAGTGGAGACCCAGTACTTC. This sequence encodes CATSEAGQGSVETQYF.

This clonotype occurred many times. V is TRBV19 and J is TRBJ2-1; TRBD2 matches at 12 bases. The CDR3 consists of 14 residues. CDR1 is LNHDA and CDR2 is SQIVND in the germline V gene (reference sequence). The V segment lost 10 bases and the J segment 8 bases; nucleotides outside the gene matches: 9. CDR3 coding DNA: TGTGCCACAAAGACTAGCGGGAGTATTCATGAGCAGTTCTTC. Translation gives CATKTSGSIHEQFF.

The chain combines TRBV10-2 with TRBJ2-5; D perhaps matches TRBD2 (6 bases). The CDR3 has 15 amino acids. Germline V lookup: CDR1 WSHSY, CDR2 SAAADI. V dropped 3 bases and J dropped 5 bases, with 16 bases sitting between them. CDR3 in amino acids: CASSDYSRERETQYF. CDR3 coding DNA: TGCGCCAGCAGTGATTATAGCCGGGAGCGGGAGACCCAGTACTTC.

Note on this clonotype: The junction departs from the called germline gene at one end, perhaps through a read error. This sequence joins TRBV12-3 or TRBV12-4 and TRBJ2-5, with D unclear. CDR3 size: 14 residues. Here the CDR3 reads CAGSFLAGQETQYF. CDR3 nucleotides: TGTGCCGGCAGTTTTCTGGCAGGACAAGAGACCCAGTACTTC.

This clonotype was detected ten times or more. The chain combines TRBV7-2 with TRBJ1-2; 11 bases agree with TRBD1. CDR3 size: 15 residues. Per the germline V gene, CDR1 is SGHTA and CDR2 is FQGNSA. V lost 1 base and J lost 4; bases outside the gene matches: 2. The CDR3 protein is CASSLVDRGLYGYTF. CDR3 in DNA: TGTGCCAGCAGCTTAGTGGACAGGGGGCTCTATGGCTACACCTTC.

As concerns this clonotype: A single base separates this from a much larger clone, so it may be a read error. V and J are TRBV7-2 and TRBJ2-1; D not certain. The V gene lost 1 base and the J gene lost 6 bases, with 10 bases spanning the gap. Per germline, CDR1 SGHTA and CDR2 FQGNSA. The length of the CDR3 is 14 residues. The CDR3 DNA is TGTGCCAGCAGCTTAGGACGGGCCTGCAATGAGCAGTTCTTC. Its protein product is CASSLGRACNEQFF.

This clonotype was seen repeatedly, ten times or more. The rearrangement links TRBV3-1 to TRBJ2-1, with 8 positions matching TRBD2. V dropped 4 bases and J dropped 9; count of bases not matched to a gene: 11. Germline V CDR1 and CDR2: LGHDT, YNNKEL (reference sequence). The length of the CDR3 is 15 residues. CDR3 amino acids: CASSPTTSGGGEQFF. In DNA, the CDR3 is TGTGCCAGCAGCCCCACAACGAGCGGGGGCGGTGAGCAGTTCTTC.

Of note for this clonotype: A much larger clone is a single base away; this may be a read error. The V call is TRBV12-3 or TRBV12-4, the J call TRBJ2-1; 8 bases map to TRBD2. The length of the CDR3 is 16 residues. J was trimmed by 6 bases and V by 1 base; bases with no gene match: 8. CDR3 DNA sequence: TGTGCCAGCAGTTTAGGTCGGACTAGCTACCTCAATGAGCAGTTCTTC. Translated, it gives CASSLGRTSYLNEQFF.

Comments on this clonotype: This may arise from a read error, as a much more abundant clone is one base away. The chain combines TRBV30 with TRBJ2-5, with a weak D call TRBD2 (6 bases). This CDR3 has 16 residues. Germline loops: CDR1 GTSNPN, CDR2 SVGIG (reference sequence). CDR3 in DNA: TGTGCCTGGAGTCCCCGTATAGCGGCGTCTCAAGAGACCCAGTCCTTC. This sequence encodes CAWSPRIAASQETQSF.

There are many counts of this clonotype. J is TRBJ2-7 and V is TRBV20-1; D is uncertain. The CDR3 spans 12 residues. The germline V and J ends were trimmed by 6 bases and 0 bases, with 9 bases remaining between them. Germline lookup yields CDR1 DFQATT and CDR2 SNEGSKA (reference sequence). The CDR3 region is CSAWPSSYEQYF. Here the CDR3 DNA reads TGCAGTGCCTGGCCGAGCTCCTACGAGCAGTACTTC.

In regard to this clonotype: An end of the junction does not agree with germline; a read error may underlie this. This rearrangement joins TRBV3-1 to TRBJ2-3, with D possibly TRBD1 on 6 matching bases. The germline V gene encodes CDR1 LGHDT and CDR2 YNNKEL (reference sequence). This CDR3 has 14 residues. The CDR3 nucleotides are TGTGCCAGCAGCCAAGTGGCCCGGACAGATACGCGGTATTTT. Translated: CASSQVARTDTRYF.

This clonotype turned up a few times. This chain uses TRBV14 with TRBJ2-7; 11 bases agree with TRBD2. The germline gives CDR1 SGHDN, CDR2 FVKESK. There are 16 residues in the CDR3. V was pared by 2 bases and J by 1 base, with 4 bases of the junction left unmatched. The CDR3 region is CASSQTSGRVSYEQYF. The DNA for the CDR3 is TGTGCCAGCAGCCAAACTAGCGGGAGAGTTTCCTACGAGCAGTACTTC. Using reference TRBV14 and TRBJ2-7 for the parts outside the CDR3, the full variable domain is EAGVTQFPSHSVIEKGQTVTLRCDPISGHDNLYWYRRVMGKEIKFLLHFVKESKQDESGMPNNRFLAERTGGTYSTLKVQPAELEDSGVYFCASSQTSGRVSYEQYFGPGTRLTVT.

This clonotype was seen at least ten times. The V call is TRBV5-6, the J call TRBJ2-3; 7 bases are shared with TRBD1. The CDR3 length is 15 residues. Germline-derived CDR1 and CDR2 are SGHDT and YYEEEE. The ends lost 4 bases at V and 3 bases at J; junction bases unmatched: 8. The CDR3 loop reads CASSRTGVVTDTQYF. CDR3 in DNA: TGTGCCAGCAGCCGAACAGGGGTGGTGACAGATACGCAGTATTTT. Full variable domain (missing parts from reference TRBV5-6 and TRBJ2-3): DAGVTQSPTHLIKTRGQQVTLRCSPKSGHDTVSWYQQALGQGPQFIFQYYEEEERQRGNFPDRFSGHQFPNYSSELNVNALLLGDSALYLCASSRTGVVTDTQYFGPGTRLTVL.

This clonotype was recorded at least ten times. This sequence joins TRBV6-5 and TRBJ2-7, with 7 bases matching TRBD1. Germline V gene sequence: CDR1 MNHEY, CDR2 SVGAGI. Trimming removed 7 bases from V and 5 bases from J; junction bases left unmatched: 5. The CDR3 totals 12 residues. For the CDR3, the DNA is TGTGCCAGCAAGGGGGCCGTCCACGAGCAGTACTTC. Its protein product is CASKGAVHEQYF.

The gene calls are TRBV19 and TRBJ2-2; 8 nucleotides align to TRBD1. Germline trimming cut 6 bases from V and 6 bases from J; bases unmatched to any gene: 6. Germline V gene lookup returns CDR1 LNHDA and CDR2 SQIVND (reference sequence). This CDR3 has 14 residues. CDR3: CASRGQGGAGELFF. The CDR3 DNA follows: TGTGCCAGTAGAGGACAGGGCGGCGCCGGGGAGCTGTTTTTT.

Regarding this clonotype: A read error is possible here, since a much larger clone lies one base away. Here the CDR3 reads CGSSESADTQYF. The CDR3 bases are TGTGGCAGCAGTGAAAGCGCAGATACGCAGTATTTT. The rearrangement uses TRBV2 and TRBJ2-3; D is uncertain. This CDR3 region has 12 residues. Germline CDR1 is SNHLY and CDR2 is FYNNEI.

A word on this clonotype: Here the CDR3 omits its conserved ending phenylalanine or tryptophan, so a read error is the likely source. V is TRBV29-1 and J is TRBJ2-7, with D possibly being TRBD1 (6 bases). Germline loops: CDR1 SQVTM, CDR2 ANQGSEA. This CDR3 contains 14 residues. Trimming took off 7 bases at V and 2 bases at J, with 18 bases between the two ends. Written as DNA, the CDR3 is TGCAGCGGCTCCTCACAGGGCTTCCCCTACGAGCAGTACCTC. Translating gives CSGSSQGFPYEQYL.

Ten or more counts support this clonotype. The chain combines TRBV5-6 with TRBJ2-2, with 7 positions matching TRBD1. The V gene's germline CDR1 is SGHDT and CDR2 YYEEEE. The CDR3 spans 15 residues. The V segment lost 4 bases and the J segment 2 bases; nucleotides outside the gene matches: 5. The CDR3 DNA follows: TGTGCCAGCAGCCAAGGGGACAGAAACACCGGGGAGCTGTTTTTT. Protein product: CASSQGDRNTGELFF.

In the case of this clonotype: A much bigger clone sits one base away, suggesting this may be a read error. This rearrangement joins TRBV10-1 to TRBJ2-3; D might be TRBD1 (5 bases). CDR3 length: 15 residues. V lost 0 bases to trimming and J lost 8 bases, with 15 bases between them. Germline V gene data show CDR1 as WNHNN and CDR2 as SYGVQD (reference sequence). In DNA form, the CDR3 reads TGCGCCAGCAGTGAGTCGGTCTCAGGGATAGGTACGCAGTATTTT. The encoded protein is CASSESVSGIGTQYF.

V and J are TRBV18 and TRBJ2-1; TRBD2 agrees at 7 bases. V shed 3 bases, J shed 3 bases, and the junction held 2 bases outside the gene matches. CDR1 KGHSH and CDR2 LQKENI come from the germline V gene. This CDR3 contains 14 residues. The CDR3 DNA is TGTGCCAGCTCACCTGGACTAGACTACAATGAGCAGTTCTTC. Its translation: CASSPGLDYNEQFF.